The following is a T cell receptor (beta chain) sequence with its context. Clones were read by immunoSEQ multiplex PCR, and TCRdb kept only the in-frame ones, dropping some. The sample records just over 300,000 clones, 70% to 90% being singletons. Recovered status in Cohort 3 required two negative PCRs, clearance, or symptom resolution. This CDR3 has 14 amino acids. The V gene end was trimmed by 6 bases and the J gene end by 3 bases; junction bases not matched to a gene: 5. Germline V gives CDR1 MNHEY, CDR2 SVGEGT. The record originates from a study of blood T cell repertoires in COVID-19. The sample consisted of PBMCs or T cells enriched from blood (not recorded which). The V and J genes are TRBV6-2 or TRBV6-3 and TRBJ1-2; TRBD1 matches at 9 bases. The receptor comes from a man aged 30 to 39 who had recovered from COVID-19. This CDR3 is CASSTGGADYGYTF. The CDR3 DNA sequence: TGTGCCAGCAGCACAGGGGGCGCAGACTATGGCTACACCTTC.